The 7 T cell receptor beta chains below were found in one sample sequenced in a study of cytomegalovirus exposure and HLA in healthy donors. 13 Jbeta primers and 60 Vbeta primers were used for the PCR. Here immunoSEQ multiplex PCR was the method, and the copy in TCRdb shows in-frame clones only, minus some. This sample has about 92,000 clones; less than 70% occur once, and the top ten carry roughly 2.8%. The sequencing sample was made of PBMCs. These receptors originate from a middle-aged man in good health and CMV-seronegative.

The chain carries TRBV28 and TRBJ2-7, with 7 bases aligning to TRBD1. The CDR3 contains 14 residues. The V gene's germline CDR1 is MDHEN and CDR2 SYDVKM. V lost 5 bases to trimming and J lost 0 bases; unmatched junction nucleotides: 4. Here the CDR3 reads CASSIPGGSYEQYF. In DNA form, the CDR3 reads TGTGCCAGCAGTATCCCAGGGGGCTCCTACGAGCAGTACTTC.

This clone was observed many times. The chain carries TRBV5-5 and TRBJ1-5, with D hard to call. The CDR3 runs 15 residues. Trimming cost V 0 bases and J 7 bases, with 14 bases left between them. Germline lookup yields CDR1 SGHKS and CDR2 YYEKEE (reference sequence). Here the CDR3 reads CASSLESNYPQPQHF. The CDR3 region has the DNA TGTGCCAGCAGCTTGGAGTCTAACTATCCCCAGCCCCAGCATTTT.

There are a few counts of this clone. This sequence joins TRBV4-2 and TRBJ1-4; a possible D gene is TRBD1 (5 bases). Deletions cut 4 bases from V and 8 bases from J, with 14 bases between. This CDR3 has 14 amino acids. Germline V gene lookup returns CDR1 LGHNA and CDR2 YNFKEQ. This CDR3 is CASSPSRVGEKLFF. The DNA for the CDR3 is TGTGCCAGCAGCCCCAGCAGGGTGGGGGAAAAACTGTTTTTT.

V is TRBV4-1 and J is TRBJ1-2, with TRBD1 matching over 7 bases. V trimming: 1 base; J trimming: 5 bases; junction bases outside the gene matches: 10. This CDR3 is built from 16 residues. CDR1 and CDR2 (germline): MGHRA, YSYEKL. The CDR3 spells CASSQGVAGGWYGYTF. CDR3 coding DNA: TGCGCCAGCAGCCAAGGGGTAGCAGGGGGATGGTATGGCTACACCTTC.

This clone came up once. The chain employs TRBV9 and TRBJ2-5; 8 positions match TRBD1. J lost 3 bases, V lost 3 bases, and 4 bases had no gene match. The length of the CDR3 is 14 residues. Per the germline V gene, CDR1 is SGDLS and CDR2 is YYNGEE. The CDR3 is CASSAMTGEETQYF. For the CDR3, the DNA is TGTGCCAGCAGCGCGATGACAGGGGAAGAGACCCAGTACTTC.

V usage is TRBV30 and J usage is TRBJ2-7, with D maybe TRBD2 (6 bases). Germline V lookup: CDR1 GTSNPN, CDR2 SVGIG (reference sequence). Trimming removed 4 bases from V and 5 bases from J, with 15 bases in between. The CDR3 consists of 13 residues. CDR3 coding DNA: TGTGCCTGGACCCTCCGAGGCGGGAACGAGCAGTACGTC. It yields the protein CAWTLRGGNEQYV.

This sequence joins TRBV7-2 and TRBJ2-4; TRBD2 agrees at 8 bases. The V segment lost 5 bases and the J segment 5 bases; nucleotides outside the gene matches: 8. In germline, CDR1 is SGHTA, CDR2 FQGNSA. The length of the CDR3 is 15 residues. This CDR3 is CASSRMGLGQNIQYF. The CDR3 coding sequence is TGTGCCAGCAGCAGAATGGGACTAGGTCAAAACATTCAGTACTTC.